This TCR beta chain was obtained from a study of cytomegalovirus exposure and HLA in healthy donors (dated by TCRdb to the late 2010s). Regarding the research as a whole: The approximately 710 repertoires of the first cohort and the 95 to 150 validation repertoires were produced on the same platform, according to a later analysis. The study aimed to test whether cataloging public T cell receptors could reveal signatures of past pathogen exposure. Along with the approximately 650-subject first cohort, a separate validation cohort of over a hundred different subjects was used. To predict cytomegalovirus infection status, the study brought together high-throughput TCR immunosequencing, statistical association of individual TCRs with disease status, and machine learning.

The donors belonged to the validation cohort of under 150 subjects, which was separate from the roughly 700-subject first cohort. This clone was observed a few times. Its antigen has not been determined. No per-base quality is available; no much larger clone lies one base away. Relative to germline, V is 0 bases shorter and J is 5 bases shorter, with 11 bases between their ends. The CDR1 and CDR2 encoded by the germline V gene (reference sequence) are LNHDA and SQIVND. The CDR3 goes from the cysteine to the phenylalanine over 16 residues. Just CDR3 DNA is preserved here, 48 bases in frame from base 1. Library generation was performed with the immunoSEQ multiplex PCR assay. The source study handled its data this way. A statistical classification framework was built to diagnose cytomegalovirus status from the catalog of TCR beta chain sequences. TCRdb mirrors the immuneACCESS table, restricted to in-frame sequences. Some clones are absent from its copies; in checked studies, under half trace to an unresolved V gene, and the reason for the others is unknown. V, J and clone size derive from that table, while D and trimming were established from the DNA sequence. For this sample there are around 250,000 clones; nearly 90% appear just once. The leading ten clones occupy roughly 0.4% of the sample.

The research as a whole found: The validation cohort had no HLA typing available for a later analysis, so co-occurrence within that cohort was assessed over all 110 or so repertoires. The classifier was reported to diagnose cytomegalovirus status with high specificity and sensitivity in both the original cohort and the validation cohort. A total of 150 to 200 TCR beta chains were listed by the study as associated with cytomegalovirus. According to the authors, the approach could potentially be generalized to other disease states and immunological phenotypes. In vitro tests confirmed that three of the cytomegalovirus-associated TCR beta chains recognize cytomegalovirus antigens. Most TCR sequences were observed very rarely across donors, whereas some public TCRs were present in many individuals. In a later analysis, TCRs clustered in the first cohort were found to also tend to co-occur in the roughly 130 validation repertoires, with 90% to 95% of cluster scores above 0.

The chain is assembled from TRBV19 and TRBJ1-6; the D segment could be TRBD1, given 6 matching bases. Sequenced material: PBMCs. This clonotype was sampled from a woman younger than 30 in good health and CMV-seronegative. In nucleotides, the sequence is TGTGCCAGTAGTATAGAACAGGGTTCCGATAATTCACCCCTCCACTTT. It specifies CASSIEQGSDNSPLHF.